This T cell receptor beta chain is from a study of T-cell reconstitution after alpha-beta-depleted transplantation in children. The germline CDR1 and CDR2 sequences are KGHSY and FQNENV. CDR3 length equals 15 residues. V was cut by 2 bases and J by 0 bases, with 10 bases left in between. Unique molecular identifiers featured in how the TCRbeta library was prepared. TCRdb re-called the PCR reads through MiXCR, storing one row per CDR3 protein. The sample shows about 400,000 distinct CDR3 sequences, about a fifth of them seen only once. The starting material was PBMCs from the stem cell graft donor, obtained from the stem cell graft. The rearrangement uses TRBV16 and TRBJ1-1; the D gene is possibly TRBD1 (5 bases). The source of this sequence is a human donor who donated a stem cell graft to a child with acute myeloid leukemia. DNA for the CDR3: TGTGCCAGCAGCCAACAGGGAAACTTGAACACTGAAGCTTTCTTT. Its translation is CASSQQGNLNTEAFF.